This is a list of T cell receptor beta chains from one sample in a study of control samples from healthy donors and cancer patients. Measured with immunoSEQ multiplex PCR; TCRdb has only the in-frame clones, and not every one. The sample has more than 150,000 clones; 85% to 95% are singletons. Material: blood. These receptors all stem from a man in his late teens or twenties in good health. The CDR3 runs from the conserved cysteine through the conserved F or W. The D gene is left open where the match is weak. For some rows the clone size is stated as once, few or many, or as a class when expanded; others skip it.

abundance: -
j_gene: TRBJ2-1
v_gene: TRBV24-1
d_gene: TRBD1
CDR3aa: CATSDFRDRGNEQFF
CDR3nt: TGTGCCACCAGTGACTTCCGGGACAGAGGCAATGAGCAGTTCTTC

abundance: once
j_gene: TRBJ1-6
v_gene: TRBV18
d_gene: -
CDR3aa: CASSPPDLTPPHPLHF
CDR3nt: TGTGCCAGCTCACCACCGGACCTGACACCCCCTCACCCCCTCCACTTT

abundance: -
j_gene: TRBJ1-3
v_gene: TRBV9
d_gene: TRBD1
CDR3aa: CASSVGGTGPGNTIYF
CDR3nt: TGTGCCAGCAGCGTAGGGGGGACAGGGCCTGGAAACACCATATATTTT

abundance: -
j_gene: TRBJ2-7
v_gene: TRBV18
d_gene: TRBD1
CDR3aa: CASSGDRDSEQYF
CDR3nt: TGTGCCAGCTCAGGGGACAGGGATTCCGAGCAGTACTTC

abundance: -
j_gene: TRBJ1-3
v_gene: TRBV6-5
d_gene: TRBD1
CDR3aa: CASSVQGTGNTIYF
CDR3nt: TGTGCCAGCAGCGTACAGGGGACTGGAAACACCATATATTTT

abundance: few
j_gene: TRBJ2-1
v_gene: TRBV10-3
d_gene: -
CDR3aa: CAISERLEFNEQFF
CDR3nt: TGTGCCATCAGTGAGCGGTTAGAGTTCAATGAGCAGTTCTTC

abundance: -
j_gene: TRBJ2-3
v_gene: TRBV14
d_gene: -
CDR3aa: CASSQVYNRETDTQYF
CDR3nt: TGTGCCAGCAGCCAAGTTTACAACAGGGAGACAGATACGCAGTATTTT

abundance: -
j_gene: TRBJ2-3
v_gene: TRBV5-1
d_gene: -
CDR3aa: CASSLSADTQYF
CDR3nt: TGCGCCAGCAGCTTGTCCGCAGATACGCAGTATTTT

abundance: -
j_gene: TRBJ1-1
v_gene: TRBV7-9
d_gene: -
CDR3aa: CASSLGWNTEAFF
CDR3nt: TGTGCCAGCAGCTTAGGCTGGAACACTGAAGCTTTCTTT

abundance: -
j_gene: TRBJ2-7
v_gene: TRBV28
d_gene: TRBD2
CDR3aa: CASSPPGLAATYEQYF
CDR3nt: TGTGCCAGCAGCCCCCCCGGACTAGCGGCGACCTACGAGCAGTACTTC

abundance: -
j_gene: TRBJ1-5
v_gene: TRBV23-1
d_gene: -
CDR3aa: CASSQSRGGYSNQPQHF
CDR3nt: TGCGCCAGCAGTCAATCGAGGGGGGGGTATAGCAATCAGCCCCAGCATTTT

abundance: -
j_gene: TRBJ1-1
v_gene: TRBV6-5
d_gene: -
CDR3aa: CASTLGGVRTEAFF
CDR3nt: TGTGCCAGCACACTAGGTGGGGTTCGCACTGAAGCTTTCTTT

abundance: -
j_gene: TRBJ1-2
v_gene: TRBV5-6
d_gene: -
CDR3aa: CASSFQGQSYGYTF
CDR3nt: TGTGCCAGCAGCTTTCAAGGACAGTCCTATGGCTACACCTTC

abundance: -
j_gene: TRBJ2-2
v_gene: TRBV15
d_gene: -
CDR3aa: CATSRDFREGGDTGELFF
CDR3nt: TGTGCCACCAGCAGAGATTTTCGAGAGGGTGGGGACACCGGGGAGCTGTTTTTT

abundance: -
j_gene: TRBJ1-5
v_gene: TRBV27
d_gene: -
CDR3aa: CASSLSVGHNQPQHF
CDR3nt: TGTGCCAGCAGTTTATCTGTGGGGCACAATCAGCCCCAGCATTTT

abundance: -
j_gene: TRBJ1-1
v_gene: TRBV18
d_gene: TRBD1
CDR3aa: CASSRDRDTEAFF
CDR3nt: TGTGCCAGCTCACGGGACAGAGACACTGAAGCTTTCTTT

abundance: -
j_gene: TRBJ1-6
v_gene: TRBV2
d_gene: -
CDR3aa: CASRGWGLRDSPLHF
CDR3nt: TGTGCCAGCAGGGGCTGGGGGCTCCGGGATTCACCCCTCCACTTT

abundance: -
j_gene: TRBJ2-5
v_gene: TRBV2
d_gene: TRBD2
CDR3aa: CASSTSGLAAQETQYF
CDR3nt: TGTGCCAGCAGTACATCGGGACTAGCGGCCCAAGAGACCCAGTACTTC

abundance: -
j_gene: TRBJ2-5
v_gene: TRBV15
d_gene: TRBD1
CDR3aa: CATSRGGLGGRETQYF
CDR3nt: TGTGCCACCAGCAGAGGCGGGCTAGGGGGCAGGGAGACCCAGTACTTC

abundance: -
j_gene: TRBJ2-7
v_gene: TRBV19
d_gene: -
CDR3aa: CASSIAGASYEQYF
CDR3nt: TGTGCCAGTAGTATAGCGGGGGCCTCCTACGAGCAGTACTTC

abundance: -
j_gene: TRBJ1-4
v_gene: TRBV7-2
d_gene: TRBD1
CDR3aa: CASSARGDERKLFF
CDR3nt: TGTGCCAGCAGCGCCAGGGGGGATGAACGAAAACTGTTTTTT

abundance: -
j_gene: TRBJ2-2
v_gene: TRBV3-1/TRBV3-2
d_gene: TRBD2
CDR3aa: CASSLGLAGPTGELFF
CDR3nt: TGTGCCAGCAGCCTCGGACTAGCGGGGCCCACCGGGGAGCTGTTTTTT

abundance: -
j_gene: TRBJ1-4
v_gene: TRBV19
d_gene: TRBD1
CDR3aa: CASSIWPGQGKGKLFF
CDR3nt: TGTGCCAGTAGTATCTGGCCGGGACAGGGGAAGGGAAAACTGTTTTTT

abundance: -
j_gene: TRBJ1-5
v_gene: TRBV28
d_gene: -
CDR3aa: CASSLAENQPQHF
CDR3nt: TGTGCCAGCAGTTTAGCGGAGAATCAGCCCCAGCATTTT

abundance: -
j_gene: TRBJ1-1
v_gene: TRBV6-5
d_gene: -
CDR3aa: CASSPQGVGRTEAFF
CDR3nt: TGTGCCAGCAGCCCACAGGGCGTGGGTCGGACTGAAGCTTTCTTT

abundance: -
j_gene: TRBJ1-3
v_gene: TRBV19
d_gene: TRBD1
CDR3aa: CASSIDIEQGGGNTIYF
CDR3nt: TGTGCCAGTAGTATAGATATAGAGCAGGGGGGAGGAAACACCATATATTTT

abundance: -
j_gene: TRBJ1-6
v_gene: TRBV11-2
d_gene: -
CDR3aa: CASSPLGGTNSPLHF
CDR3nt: TGTGCCAGCAGCCCCCTTGGGGGGACTAATTCACCCCTCCACTTT

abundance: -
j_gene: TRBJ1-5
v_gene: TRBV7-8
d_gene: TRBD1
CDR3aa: CASSPFRVRDSDSNQPQHF
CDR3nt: TGTGCCAGCAGCCCATTTCGGGTCAGGGACAGCGATAGCAATCAGCCCCAGCATTTT

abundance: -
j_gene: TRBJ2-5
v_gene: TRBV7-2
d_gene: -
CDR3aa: CASSPRQISQETQYF
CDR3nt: TGTGCCAGCAGCCCCCGACAGATCTCCCAAGAGACCCAGTACTTC

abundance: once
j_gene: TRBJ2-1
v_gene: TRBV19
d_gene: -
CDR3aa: CASSIGVYNEQFF
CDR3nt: TGTGCCAGTAGTATCGGGGTTTACAATGAGCAGTTCTTC

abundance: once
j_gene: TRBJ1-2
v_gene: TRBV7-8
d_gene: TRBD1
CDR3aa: CASSTGRDRNYGYTF
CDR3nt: TGTGCCAGCAGTACTGGGCGGGACAGAAACTATGGCTACACCTTC

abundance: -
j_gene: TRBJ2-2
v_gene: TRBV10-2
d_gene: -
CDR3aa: CASSESRGGTGELFF
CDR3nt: TGCGCCAGCAGTGAGTCGAGAGGGGGGACCGGGGAGCTGTTTTTT

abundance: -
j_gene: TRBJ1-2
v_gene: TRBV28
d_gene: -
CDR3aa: CASSLSSHGGYTF
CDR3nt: TGTGCCAGCAGTTTAAGCTCCCATGGGGGCTACACCTTC

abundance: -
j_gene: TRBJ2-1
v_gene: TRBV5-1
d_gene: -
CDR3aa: CASSTLTASEQFF
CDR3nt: TGCGCCAGCAGCACCTTGACAGCGAGTGAGCAGTTCTTC

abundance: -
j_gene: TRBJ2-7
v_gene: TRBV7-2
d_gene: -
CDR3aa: CASSPDPSYADYEQYF
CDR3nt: TGTGCCAGCAGCCCCGACCCTTCGTACGCGGACTACGAGCAGTACTTC

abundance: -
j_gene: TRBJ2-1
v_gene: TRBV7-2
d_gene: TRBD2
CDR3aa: CASSLGGGSYNEQFF
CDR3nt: TGTGCCAGCAGCTTAGGCGGGGGCTCCTACAATGAGCAGTTCTTC

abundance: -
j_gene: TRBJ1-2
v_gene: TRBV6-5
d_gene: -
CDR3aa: CASRNPRVNGYTF
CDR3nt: TGTGCCAGCAGGAACCCCAGGGTAAATGGCTACACCTTC

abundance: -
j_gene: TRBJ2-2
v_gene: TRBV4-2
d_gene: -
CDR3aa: CASSQGPVPNTGELFF
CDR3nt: TGTGCCAGCAGCCAAGGACCTGTTCCGAACACCGGGGAGCTGTTTTTT

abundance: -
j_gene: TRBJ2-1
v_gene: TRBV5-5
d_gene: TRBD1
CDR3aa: CASTGTGDNYNEQFF
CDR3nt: TGTGCCAGCACCGGGACAGGGGATAACTACAATGAGCAGTTCTTC

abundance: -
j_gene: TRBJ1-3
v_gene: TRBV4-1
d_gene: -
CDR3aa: CASSQEPAGNTIYF
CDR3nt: TGCGCCAGCAGCCAAGAACCGGCCGGAAACACCATATATTTT

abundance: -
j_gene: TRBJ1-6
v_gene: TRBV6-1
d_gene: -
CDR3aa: CASSEVGAAYNSPLHF
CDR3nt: TGTGCCAGCAGTGAAGTAGGGGCTGCCTATAATTCACCCCTCCACTTT

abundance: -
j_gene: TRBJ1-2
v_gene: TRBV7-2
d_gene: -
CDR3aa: CASSLGLDAGTTF
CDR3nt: TGTGCCAGCAGCCTTGGCTTAGACGCCGGTACGACCTTC

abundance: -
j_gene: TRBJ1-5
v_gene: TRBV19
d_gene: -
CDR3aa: CASSIPTGLNQPQHF
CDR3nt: TGTGCCAGTAGTATTCCAACGGGGTTAAATCAGCCCCAGCATTTT

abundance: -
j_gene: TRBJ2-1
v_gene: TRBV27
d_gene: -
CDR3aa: CASSFQDSYNEQFF
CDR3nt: TGTGCCAGCAGTTTCCAGGACAGTTACAATGAGCAGTTCTTC

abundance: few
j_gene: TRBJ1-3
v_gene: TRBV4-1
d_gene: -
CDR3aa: CASSQVQGGGNTIYF
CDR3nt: TGCGCCAGCAGCCAAGTTCAGGGCGGCGGAAACACCATATATTTT

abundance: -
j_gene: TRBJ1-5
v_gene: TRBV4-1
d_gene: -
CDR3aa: CASSQIRARGPQHF
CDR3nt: TGCGCCAGCAGCCAGATTAGGGCCCGCGGGCCCCAGCATTTT

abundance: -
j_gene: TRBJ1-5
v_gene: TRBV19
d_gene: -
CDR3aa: CATQPPGQTSNQPQHF
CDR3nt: TGTGCCACCCAACCTCCGGGACAAACTAGCAATCAGCCCCAGCATTTT

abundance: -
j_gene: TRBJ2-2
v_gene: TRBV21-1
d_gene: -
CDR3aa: CASSNRHSNTGELFF
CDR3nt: TGTGCCAGCAGCAATCGACATTCGAACACCGGGGAGCTGTTTTTT

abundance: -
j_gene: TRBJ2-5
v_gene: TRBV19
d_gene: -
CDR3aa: CASSDPGAQETQYF
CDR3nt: TGTGCCAGTAGTGACCCGGGAGCTCAAGAGACCCAGTACTTC

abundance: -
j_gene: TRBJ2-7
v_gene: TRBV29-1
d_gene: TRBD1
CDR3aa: CSIRTGKVEQYF
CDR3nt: TGCAGCATCAGGACAGGGAAGGTCGAGCAGTACTTC